The source of this TCR beta chain is a study of CD8+CD57+ T cells in acquired aplastic anemia. Broader study findings: CD8+ Simpson's diversity showed no significant patient-control difference.

This clonotype was counted a single time. Its cognate antigen is unknown. The study profiled TCR beta VDJ and CDR3 using genomic DNA as template. From the reads, TCRdb called clonotypes with MiXCR, one entry per CDR3 protein. There are fewer than 200,000 distinct CDR3 sequences in the sample; around 75% occur only once, and around 45% lies in the top ten. Selection for sequencing was limited to patients who had shown CD8+CD57+ cell expansion by flow cytometry. Everyone among the patients had severe acquired aplastic anemia. Sequencing input: sorted CD4+, CD8+, or CD8+CD57+ T cells (not recorded which) from PBMCs. The receptor was isolated from a human donor with aplastic anemia.

The CDR3 bases are TGTGCCAGCGCGTGGGATGACAGGGGAGCGAACACCGGGGAGCTGTTTTTT. Translating it yields CASAWDDRGANTGELFF. This chain connects TRBV6-2 or TRBV6-3 to TRBJ2-2; 8 bases agree with TRBD1. Germline CDR1 MNHEY, CDR2 SVGEGT. The CDR3 totals 17 residues. The V and J ends lost 8 bases and 0 bases, in that order; junction bases with no gene match: 11.